This entry features one T cell receptor beta chain sequence. The antigen remains undetermined. Per-sample PBMC isolation yielded at least 7 million cells. Extraction of total RNA produced a minimum of 5.5 micrograms from each sample. The data were taken from a study of blood T cells in healthy people across ages. The second PCR ran roughly 7 to 12 cycles with a sample-barcoded 5' primer and J-beta primers. Every cDNA molecule bore a tag from a template-switch adaptor containing 12 random nucleotides. In TCRdb, the 5' RACE reads were re-called with MiXCR into one record per CDR3 protein. The sample records 630,000 or so distinct CDR3 sequences, less than 35% being singletons. The CDR3 is made up of 14 amino acids. The ends lost 5 bases at V and 3 bases at J; junction bases unmatched: 2. The germline gives CDR1 SGHTA, CDR2 FQGNSA. Study-level points and caveats: Because sorting was not performed, PBMCs prevented conclusive naive versus antigen-experienced comparison.

Sequences were obtained from blood. The rearrangement uses TRBV7-2 and TRBJ2-7, with TRBD2 identical over 12 bases. This receptor was obtained from a woman of 80 years or more in good health. The CDR3 DNA reads as TGTGCCAGCAGCACTAGCGGGAGGAACTACGAGCAGTACTTC. The encoded protein is CASSTSGRNYEQYF.